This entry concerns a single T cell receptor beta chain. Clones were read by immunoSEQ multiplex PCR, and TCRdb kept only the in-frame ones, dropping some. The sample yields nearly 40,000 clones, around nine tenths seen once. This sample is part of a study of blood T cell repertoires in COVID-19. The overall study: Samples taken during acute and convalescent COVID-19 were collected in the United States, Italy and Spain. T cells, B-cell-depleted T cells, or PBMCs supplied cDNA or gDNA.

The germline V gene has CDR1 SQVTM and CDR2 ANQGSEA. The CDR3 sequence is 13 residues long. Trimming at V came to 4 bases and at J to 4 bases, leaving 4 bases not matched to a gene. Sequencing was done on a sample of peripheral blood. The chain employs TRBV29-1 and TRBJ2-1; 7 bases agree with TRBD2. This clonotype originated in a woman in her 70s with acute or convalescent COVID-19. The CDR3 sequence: CSVASGVYNEQFF. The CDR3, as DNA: TGCAGCGTTGCCAGCGGGGTTTACAATGAGCAGTTCTTC.